This T cell receptor (beta chain) emerged from a study of shared clonotypes between healthy human individuals. The CDR3 consists of 15 residues. V was clipped by 0 bases and J by 8 bases, with 15 bases between them. Looked up from germline, CDR1 is SGDLS and CDR2 is YYNGEE. Ten immunoSEQ deep assay plates were used by the authors to sequence unsorted PBMC DNA. Measured with immunoSEQ multiplex PCR; TCRdb has only the in-frame clones, and not every one. Here the sample spans about 490,000 clones, more than 65% being singletons. The specimen was PBMCs. This sequence originates from a woman between 40 and 55 years old in good health. Some clones in this sample may be carry-over from other donors' samples. The chain combines TRBV9 with TRBJ2-1, with a weak D call TRBD2 (6 bases). CDR3 in DNA: TGTGCCAGCAGCGTAGCCCCTAATGGGGAGGATGAGCAGTTCTTC. Protein: CASSVAPNGEDEQFF.